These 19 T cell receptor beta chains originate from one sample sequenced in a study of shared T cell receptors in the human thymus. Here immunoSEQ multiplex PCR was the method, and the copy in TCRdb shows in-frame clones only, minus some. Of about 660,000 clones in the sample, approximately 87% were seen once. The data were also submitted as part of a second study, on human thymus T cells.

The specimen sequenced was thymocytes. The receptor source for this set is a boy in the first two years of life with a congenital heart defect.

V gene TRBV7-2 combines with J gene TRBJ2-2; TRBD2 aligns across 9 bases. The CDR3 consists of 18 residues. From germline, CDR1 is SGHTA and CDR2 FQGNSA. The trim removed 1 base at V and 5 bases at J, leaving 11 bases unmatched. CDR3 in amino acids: CASSLVNSGSGKTGELFF. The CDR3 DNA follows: TGTGCCAGCAGCTTAGTTAATAGCGGGAGCGGTAAGACCGGGGAGCTGTTTTTT.

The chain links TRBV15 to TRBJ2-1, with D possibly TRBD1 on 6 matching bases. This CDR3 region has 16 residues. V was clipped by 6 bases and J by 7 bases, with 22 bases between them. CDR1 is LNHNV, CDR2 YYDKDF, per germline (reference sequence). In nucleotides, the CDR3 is TGTGCCACCAGGGTATCCTGGGGCAGGGGAACAAATGAGCAGTTCTTC. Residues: CATRVSWGRGTNEQFF.

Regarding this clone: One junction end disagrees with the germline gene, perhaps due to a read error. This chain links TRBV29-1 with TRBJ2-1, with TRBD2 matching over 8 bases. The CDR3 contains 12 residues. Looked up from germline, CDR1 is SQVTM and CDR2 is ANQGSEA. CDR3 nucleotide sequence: TGCAGCGGGACTAGCTCCTACAATGGGCAGTTCTTC. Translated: CSGTSSYNGQFF.

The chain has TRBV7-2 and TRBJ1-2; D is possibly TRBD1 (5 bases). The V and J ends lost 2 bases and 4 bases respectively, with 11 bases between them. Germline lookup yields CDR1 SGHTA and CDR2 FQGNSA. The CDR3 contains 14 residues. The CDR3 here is CASSLPGPFYGYTF. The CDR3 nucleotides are TGTGCCAGCAGCTTACCAGGGCCATTCTATGGCTACACCTTC.

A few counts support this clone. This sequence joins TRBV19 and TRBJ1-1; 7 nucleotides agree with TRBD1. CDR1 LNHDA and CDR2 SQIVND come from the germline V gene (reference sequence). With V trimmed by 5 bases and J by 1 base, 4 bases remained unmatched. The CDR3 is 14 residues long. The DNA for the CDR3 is TGTGCCAGTAGTCCCGGACAGGAGAACACTGAAGCTTTCTTT. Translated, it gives CASSPGQENTEAFF.

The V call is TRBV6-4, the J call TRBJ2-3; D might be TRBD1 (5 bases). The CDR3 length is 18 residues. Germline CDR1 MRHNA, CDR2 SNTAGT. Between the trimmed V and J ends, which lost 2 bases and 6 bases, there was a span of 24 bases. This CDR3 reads CASSDAPWGTVSGDTQYF. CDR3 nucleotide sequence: TGTGCCAGCAGTGACGCCCCTTGGGGCACGGTTAGTGGGGATACGCAGTATTTT.

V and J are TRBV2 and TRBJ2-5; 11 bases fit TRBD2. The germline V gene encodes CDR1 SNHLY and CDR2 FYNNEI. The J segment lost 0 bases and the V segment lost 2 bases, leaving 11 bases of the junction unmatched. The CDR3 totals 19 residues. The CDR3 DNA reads TGTGCCAGCAGTGAATGCGCTAGCGGGGGGCAGGGGTACCAAGAGACCCAGTACTTC. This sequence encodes CASSECASGGQGYQETQYF.

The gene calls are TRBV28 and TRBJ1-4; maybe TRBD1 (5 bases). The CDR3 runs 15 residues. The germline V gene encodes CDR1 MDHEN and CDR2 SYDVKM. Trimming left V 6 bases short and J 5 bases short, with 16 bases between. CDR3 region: CASSSRAGGNEKLFF. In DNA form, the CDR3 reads TGTGCCAGCAGCTCCAGGGCGGGGGGAAATGAAAAACTGTTTTTT.

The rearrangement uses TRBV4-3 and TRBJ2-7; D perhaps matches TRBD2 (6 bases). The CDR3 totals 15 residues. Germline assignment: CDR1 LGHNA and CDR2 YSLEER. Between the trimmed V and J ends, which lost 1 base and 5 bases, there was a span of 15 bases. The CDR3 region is CASSQGRDSHNEQYF. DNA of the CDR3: TGCGCCAGCAGCCAAGGCCGGGACTCTCACAACGAGCAGTACTTC.

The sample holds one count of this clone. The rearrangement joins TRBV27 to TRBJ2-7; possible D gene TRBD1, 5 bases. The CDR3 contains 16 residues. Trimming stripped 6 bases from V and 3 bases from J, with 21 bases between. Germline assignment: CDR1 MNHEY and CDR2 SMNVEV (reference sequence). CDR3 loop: CASSPNRPDKFYEQYF. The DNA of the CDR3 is TGTGCCAGCAGCCCCAACCGCCCGGACAAATTCTACGAGCAGTACTTC.

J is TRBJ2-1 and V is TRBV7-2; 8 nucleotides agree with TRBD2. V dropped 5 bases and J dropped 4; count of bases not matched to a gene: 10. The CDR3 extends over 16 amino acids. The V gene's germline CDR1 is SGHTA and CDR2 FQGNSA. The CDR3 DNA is TGTGCCAGCAGCACCTACGGACTAGCAAGATACAATGAGCAGTTCTTC. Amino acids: CASSTYGLARYNEQFF.

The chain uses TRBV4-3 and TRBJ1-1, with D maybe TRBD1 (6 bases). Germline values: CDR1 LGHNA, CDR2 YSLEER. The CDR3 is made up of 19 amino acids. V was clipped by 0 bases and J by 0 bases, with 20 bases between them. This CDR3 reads CASSQEKVTPGHLNTEAFF. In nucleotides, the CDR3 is TGCGCCAGCAGCCAAGAGAAGGTCACCCCGGGACACCTGAACACTGAAGCTTTCTTT.

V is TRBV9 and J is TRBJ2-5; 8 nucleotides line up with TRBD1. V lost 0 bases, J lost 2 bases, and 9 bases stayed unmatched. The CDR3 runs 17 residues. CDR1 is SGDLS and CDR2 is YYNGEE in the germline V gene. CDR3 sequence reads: CASSVDQGAEGQETQYF. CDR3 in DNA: TGTGCCAGCAGCGTAGATCAGGGGGCCGAAGGGCAAGAGACCCAGTACTTC.

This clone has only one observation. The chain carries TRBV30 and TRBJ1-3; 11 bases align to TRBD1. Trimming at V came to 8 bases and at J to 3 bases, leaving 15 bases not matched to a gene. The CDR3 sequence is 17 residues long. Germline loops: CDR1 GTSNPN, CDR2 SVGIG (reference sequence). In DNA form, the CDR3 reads TGTGCCCAAACCGGGACAGGGGGTTACAACCTTGGAAACACCATATATTTT. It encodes CAQTGTGGYNLGNTIYF.

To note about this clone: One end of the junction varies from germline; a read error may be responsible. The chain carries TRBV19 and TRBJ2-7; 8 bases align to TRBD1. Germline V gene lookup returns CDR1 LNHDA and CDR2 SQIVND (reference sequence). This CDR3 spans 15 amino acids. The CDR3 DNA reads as TGTGCCAGTAGCATAGAAGGACAGGGCTTCTACGAGCAGTACTTC. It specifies CASSIEGQGFYEQYF.

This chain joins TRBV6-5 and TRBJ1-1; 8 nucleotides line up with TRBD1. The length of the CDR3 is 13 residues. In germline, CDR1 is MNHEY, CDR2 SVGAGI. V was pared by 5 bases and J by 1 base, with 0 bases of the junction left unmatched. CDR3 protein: CASSGQGNTEAFF. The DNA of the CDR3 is TGTGCCAGCAGTGGACAGGGGAACACTGAAGCTTTCTTT.

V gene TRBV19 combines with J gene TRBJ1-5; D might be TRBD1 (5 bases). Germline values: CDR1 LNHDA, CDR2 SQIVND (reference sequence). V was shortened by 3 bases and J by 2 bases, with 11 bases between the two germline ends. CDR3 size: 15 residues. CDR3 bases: TGTGCCAGTAGTATTCAGGGAGGCGGCAATCAGCCCCAGCATTTT. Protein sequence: CASSIQGGGNQPQHF.

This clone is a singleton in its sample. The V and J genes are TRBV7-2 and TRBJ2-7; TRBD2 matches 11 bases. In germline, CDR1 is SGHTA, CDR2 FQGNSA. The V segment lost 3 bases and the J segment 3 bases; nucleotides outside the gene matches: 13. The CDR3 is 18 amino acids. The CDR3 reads CASSFVDPLAGGVYEQYF. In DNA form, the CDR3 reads TGTGCCAGCAGCTTTGTTGATCCGCTAGCGGGGGGCGTCTACGAGCAGTACTTC.

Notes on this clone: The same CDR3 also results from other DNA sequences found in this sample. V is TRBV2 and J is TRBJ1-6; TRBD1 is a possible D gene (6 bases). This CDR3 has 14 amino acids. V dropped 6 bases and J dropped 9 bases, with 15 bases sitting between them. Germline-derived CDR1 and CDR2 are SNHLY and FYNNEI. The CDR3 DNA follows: TGTGCCAGCAGAGGCGGGGGAGGGGGTTCACCCCTCCACTTT. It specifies CASRGGGGGSPLHF.